This TCR beta chain derives from a study of vaccination and CD4 T cells after COVID-19. Study-level information: The makeup of the convalescents was six males and four females, two of them Hispanic.

Treatment indicated: approximately 11-day PBMC culture with coronavirus spike peptide pools or control peptides (ViraFEST assay). Samples of CD4+ T cells were obtained from the unexposed donor before the COVID-19 pandemic (2011-2018). IL-2 (about 10 IU/ml) and peptide pools (about 10 ug/ml) were added to cultures of around 2 million PBMCs per well. Fresh replacement IL-2 medium substituted for half the medium on days 3 and 7. Oncomine TCR Beta short-read sequencing was applied to DNA from cultured CD4+ T cells. In this case, cultured CD4+ T cells provided the extracted genomic DNA. TCRdb ran MiXCR on the PCR reads and lists one entry per CDR3 protein. This table holds about 9,400 distinct CDR3 sequences, around a third found once. As for this clonotype: As yet, its antigen is unknown.

The sequenced material came from CD4+ T cells from blood, cultured in vitro. The clonotype comes from a human donor in good health.

In DNA form, the CDR3 reads TGTGCCAGCAGCTTAGGGCAGGGGGAAACCTACGAGCAGTACTTC. Translated, it gives CASSLGQGETYEQYF. The rearrangement uses TRBV7-3 and TRBJ2-7, with 7 bases lining up with TRBD1. Per the germline V gene, CDR1 is SGHTA and CDR2 is FQGTGA. The V and J ends lost 2 bases and 2 bases, in that order; junction bases with no gene match: 6. The CDR3 is 15 amino acids.